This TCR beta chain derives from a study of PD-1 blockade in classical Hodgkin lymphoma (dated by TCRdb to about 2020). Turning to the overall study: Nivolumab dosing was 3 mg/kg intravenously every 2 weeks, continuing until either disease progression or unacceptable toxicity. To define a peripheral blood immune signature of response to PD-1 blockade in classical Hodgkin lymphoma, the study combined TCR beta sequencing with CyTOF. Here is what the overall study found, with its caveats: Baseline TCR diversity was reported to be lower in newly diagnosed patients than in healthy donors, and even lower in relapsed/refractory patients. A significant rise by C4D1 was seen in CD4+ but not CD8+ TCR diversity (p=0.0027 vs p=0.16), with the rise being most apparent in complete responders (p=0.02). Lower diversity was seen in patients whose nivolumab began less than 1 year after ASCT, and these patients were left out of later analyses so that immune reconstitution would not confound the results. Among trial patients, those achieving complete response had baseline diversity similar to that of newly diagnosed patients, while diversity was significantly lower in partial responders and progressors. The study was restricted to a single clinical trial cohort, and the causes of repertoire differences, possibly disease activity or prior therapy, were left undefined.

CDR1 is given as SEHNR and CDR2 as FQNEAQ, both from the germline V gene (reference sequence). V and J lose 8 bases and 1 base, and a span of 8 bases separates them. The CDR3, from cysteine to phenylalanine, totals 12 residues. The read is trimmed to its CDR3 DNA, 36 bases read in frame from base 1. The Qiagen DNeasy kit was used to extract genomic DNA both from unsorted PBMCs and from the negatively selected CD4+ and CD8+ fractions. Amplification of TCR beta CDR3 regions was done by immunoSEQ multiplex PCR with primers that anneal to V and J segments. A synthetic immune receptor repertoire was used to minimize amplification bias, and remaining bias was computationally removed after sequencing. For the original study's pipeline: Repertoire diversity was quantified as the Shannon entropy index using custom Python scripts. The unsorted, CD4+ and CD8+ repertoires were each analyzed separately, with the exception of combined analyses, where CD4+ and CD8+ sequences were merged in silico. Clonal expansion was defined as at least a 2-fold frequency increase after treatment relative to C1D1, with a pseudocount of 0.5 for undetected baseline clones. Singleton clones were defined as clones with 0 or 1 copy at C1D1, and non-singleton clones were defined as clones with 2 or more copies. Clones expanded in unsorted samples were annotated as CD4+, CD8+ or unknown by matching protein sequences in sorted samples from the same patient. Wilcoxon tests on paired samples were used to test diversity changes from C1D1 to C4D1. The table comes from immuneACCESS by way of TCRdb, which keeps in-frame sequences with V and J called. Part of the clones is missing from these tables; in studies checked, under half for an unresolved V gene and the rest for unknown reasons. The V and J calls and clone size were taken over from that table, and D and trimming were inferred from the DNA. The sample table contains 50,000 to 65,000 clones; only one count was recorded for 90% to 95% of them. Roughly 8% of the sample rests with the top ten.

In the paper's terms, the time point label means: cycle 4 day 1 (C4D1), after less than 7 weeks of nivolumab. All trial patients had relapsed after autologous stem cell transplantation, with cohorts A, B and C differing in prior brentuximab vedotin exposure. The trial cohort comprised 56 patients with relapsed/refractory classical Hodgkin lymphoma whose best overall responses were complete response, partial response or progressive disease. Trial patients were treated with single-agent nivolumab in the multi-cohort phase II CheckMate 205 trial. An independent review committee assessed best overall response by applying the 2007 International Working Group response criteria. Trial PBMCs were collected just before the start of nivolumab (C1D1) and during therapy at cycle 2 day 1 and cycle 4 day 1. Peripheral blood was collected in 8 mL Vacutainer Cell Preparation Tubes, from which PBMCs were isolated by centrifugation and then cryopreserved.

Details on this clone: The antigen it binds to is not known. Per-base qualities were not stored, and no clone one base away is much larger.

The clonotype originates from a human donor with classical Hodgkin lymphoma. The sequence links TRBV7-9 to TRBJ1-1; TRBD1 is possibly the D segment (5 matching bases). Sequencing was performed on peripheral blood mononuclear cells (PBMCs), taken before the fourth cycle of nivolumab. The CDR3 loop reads CASGTGNTEAFF. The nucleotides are TGTGCCAGCGGAACAGGGAACACTGAAGCTTTCTTT.